Sequencing of this TCR beta chain was carried out in a study of blood T cell repertoires in COVID-19. About the study: The origin of the acute and convalescent COVID-19 samples was the United States, Italy and Spain.

The data were produced by immunoSEQ multiplex PCR, yet TCRdb's version contains in-frame clones alone and is incomplete. This table holds roughly 77,000 clones, around 90% found once. The CDR3 has 14 amino acids. Germline-derived CDR1 and CDR2 are SGHNT and YYREEE (reference sequence). V lost 4 bases, J lost 1 base, and 4 bases stayed unmatched. V is TRBV5-4 and J is TRBJ1-2, with TRBD1 matching 7 bases. This sequence was found in a woman at least 80 years old with active COVID-19. Sequencing was performed on peripheral blood. CDR3 in DNA: TGTGCCAGCAGCCTGGGACAGTTTAACTATGGCTACACCTTC. This sequence encodes CASSLGQFNYGYTF.